The clone carrying this TCR beta chain was detected a few times. This record comes from a study of response to subunit inactivated influenza vaccine. Germline-derived CDR1 and CDR2 are KGHDR and SFDVKD. The CDR3 contains 12 residues. V dropped 4 bases and J dropped 4 bases, with 6 bases sitting between them. TCRdb reanalysed the RT-PCR reads using MiXCR and keeps one entry per CDR3 protein. The table shows fewer than 700,000 distinct CDR3 sequences, with approximately 12% occurring only once. This receptor was taken from a man between 50 and 59 years old who received an inactivated influenza vaccine. V usage is TRBV24-1 and J usage is TRBJ1-2; D might be TRBD1 (5 bases). The sample here was PBMCs from blood, taken more than 35 days after vaccination. This chain's CDR3 is CATSEQGYGYTF. CDR3 DNA sequence: TGTGCCACCAGTGAGCAGGGCTATGGCTACACCTTC.